The 14 T cell receptor beta chains below come from one sample, sequenced in a study of T cells expressing NK-cell markers. TCRdb derives one entry per CDR3 protein from the 5' RACE reads, leaving out DNA. The listing records about 460,000 distinct CDR3 sequences. The specimen sequenced was blood T cells: a sorted CD56 or NKG2C T cell subset, CD4+ or CD8+ T cells, or bulk PBMC T cells (not recorded which). The receptors originated from a woman between 50 and 59 years old in good health.

The gene calls are TRBV5-6 and TRBJ2-5. The CDR3 consists of 13 residues. CDR1 is SGHDT, CDR2 YYEEEE, per germline. CDR3 amino acids: CASSLRVGETQYF.

This sequence joins TRBV5-1 and TRBJ1-1; with no DNA, the TCRdb D assignment of TRBD1 cannot be verified. The CDR3 is made up of 16 amino acids. Germline V gives CDR1 SGHRS, CDR2 YFSETQ. The CDR3 sequence: CASSPLRGGMNTEAFF.

The chain joins TRBV5-1 to TRBJ2-5; the TCRdb call, TRBD1, lacks DNA for checking. The CDR3 loop spans 15 amino acids. Germline assignment: CDR1 SGHRS and CDR2 YFSETQ. CDR3 sequence: CASSLGQGLGETQYF.

The genes are TRBV20-1 and TRBJ2-5; TCRdb calls TRBD2, which cannot be checked without DNA. The CDR3 has 16 amino acids. Germline CDR1 reads DFQATT; CDR2 reads SNEGSKA (reference sequence). This CDR3 is CSAALGVLAGEETQYF.

The chain couples TRBV5-1 to TRBJ1-1. The CDR3 loop spans 14 amino acids. Germline V lookup: CDR1 SGHRS, CDR2 YFSETQ. Here the CDR3 reads CASRIFEGSREAFF.

The chain recombines TRBV7-9 with TRBJ2-3; TCRdb reports TRBD1, a call that lacks DNA to check it against. Per germline, CDR1 SEHNR and CDR2 FQNEAQ (reference sequence). The CDR3 consists of 14 residues. The CDR3 sequence is CASSPPKVQDTQYF.

This chain links TRBV10-1 with TRBJ2-1; with no DNA, the TCRdb D assignment of TRBD2 cannot be verified. CDR1 WNHNN and CDR2 SYGVQD come from the germline V gene (reference sequence). The CDR3 has 17 residues. The CDR3 loop is CASSDFMVSGTYNEQFF.

The chain carries TRBV28 and TRBJ1-2. Germline V gene lookup returns CDR1 MDHEN and CDR2 SYDVKM. This CDR3 has 14 residues. The CDR3 reads CAVRGLYLDPGYTF.

The chain carries TRBV9 and TRBJ1-1. The CDR3 is 15 residues long. CDR1 is SGDLS and CDR2 is YYNGEE in the germline V gene. The CDR3 reads CASSARGDLNTEAFF.

J is TRBJ2-1 and V is TRBV24-1. CDR1 and CDR2 (germline): KGHDR, SFDVKD. The CDR3 length is 14 residues. The CDR3 here is CATSDILGYNEQFF.

The chain is built from TRBV7-9 and TRBJ1-4. Per the germline V gene, CDR1 is SEHNR and CDR2 is FQNEAQ (reference sequence). This CDR3 spans 12 amino acids. The CDR3 reads CASSWGLEKLFF.

V usage is TRBV24-1 and J usage is TRBJ2-1; the TCRdb call, TRBD2, lacks DNA for checking. Germline CDR1 is KGHDR and CDR2 is SFDVKD. This CDR3 has 14 residues. Here the CDR3 reads CATKGPPDQVEQFF.

The rearrangement uses TRBV5-5 and TRBJ1-1; TCRdb gives TRBD1 as the D gene, but with no DNA this cannot be confirmed. CDR1 is SGHKS and CDR2 is YYEKEE in the germline V gene (reference sequence). CDR3 length equals 14 residues. CDR3 sequence reads: CASSNRVSSTEAFF.

This chain links TRBV18 with TRBJ2-4. Per germline, CDR1 KGHSH and CDR2 LQKENI. CDR3 length: 14 amino acids. CDR3: CASSPNVAKNIQYF.